Following are 4 T cell receptor beta chains from one sample sequenced in a study of CD8 T cells in ankylosing spondylitis. TCRdb redid the calling of the 5' RACE reads with MiXCR, one entry per CDR3 protein. The data hold more than 150,000 distinct CDR3 sequences, with 10% to 15% observed a single time. The sequenced sample was blood, either unsorted or a sorted T cell fraction (not recorded which). Receptors originate from a female donor with ankylosing spondylitis or in good health (not recorded which).

This clonotype has a count of ten or more. The chain joins TRBV7-9 to TRBJ2-1, with D perhaps TRBD2 (5 bases). The CDR3 covers 12 residues. Germline V gene sequence: CDR1 SEHNR, CDR2 FQNEAQ (reference sequence). Trimming removed 7 bases from V and 3 bases from J, with 7 bases in between. The CDR3 nucleotides are TGTGCCAGCAATGAGGGCTACAATGAGCAGTTCTTC. Encoded protein: CASNEGYNEQFF.

This clonotype has ten or more counts. The chain couples TRBV6-1 to TRBJ1-5; the match to TRBD1 covers 9 bases. The CDR3 length is 15 residues. Germline CDR1 reads MNHNS; CDR2 reads SASEGT. Trimming removed 6 bases from V and 2 bases from J; junction bases left unmatched: 5. The CDR3 region is CASSSTGGGNQPQHF. Here the CDR3 DNA reads TGTGCCAGCAGCTCAACAGGGGGCGGCAATCAGCCCCAGCATTTT.

This clonotype occurred many times. The V and J genes are TRBV5-1 and TRBJ1-4; TRBD1 is a possible D gene (5 bases). The CDR3 totals 16 residues. The germline V gene has CDR1 SGHRS and CDR2 YFSETQ. The ends were cut back, 1 base at V and 2 bases at J, with 12 bases in the middle. In nucleotides, the CDR3 is TGCGCCAGCAGCTTGTCCGGGGGATCTACTAATGAAAAACTGTTTTTT. Translated: CASSLSGGSTNEKLFF. The full variable domain, completed using reference TRBV5-1 and TRBJ1-4, is KAGVTQTPRYLIKTRGQQVTLSCSPISGHRSVSWYQQTPGQGLQFLFEYFSETQRNKGNFPGRFSGRQFSNSRSEMNVSTLELGDSALYLCASSLSGGSTNEKLFFGSGTQLSVL.

A note on this clonotype: A much larger clone lies one base from this, so it may be a read error. The V and J genes are TRBV10-3 and TRBJ1-4; TRBD1 is a possible D gene (5 bases). Trimming removed 4 bases from V and 4 bases from J, with 22 bases in between. The CDR3 length is 18 residues. The germline CDR1 and CDR2 sequences are ENHRY and SYGVKD. Here the CDR3 reads CAISVRDQGRTSNEKLFF. The CDR3, as DNA: TGTGCCATCAGTGTGAGGGATCAGGGCCGCACCAGTAATGAAAAACTGTTTTTT.